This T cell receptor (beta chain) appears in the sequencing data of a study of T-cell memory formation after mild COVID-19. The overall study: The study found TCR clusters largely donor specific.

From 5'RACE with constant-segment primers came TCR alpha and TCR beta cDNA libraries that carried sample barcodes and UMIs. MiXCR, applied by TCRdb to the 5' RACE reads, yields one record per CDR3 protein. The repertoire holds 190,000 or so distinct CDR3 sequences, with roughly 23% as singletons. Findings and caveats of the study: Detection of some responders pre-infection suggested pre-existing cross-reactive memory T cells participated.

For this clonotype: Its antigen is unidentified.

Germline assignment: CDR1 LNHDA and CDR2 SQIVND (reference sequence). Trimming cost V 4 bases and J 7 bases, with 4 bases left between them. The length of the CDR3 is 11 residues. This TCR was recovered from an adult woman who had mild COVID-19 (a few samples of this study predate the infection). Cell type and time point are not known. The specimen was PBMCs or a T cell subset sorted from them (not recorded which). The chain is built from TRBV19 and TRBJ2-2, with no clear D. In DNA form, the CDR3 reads TGTGCCAGTAGTACGGTCGGGGAGCTGTTTTTT. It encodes CASSTVGELFF.